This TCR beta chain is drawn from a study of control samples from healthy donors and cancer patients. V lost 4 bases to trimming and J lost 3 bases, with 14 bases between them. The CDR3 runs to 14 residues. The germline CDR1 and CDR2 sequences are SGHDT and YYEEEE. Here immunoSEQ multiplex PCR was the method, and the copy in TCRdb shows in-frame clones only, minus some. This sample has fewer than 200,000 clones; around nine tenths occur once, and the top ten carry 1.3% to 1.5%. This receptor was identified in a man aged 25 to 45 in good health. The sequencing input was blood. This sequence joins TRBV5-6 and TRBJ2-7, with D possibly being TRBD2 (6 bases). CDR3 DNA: TGTGCCAGCAGCCCCGCGGGGTTATTCTACGAGCAGTACTTC. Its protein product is CASSPAGLFYEQYF.